Presented here are 26 T cell receptor beta chains from one specimen sequenced in a study of blood T cell repertoires in COVID-19. The method was immunoSEQ multiplex PCR; TCRdb's version includes in-frame clones alone and lacks a portion of them. The repertoire holds around 200,000 clones, with over 80% as singletons. The specimen sequenced was PBMCs or T cells enriched from blood (not recorded which). These receptors were collected from a man aged 30 to 45 who had recovered from COVID-19.

The chain carries TRBV7-8 and TRBJ1-5; D remains unclear. V was pared by 2 bases and J by 1 base, with 12 bases between. The length of the CDR3 is 16 residues. The germline gives CDR1 SGHVS, CDR2 FQNEAQ. Written as DNA, the CDR3 is TGTGCCAGCAGCTTATTATCCAGGCTAAGCAATCAGCCCCAGCATTTT. Translating gives CASSLLSRLSNQPQHF.

CDR3 residues: CASSYSGEAPGGYTF. The CDR3 bases are TGTGCCAGCAGTTACTCAGGGGAGGCCCCTGGTGGCTACACCTTC. The chain employs TRBV6-5 and TRBJ1-2; weak D call: TRBD1 (5 bases). Germline assignment: CDR1 MNHEY and CDR2 SVGAGI. The CDR3 spans 15 residues. Trimming shortened V by 0 bases and J by 7 bases, and 15 bases separated the two germline ends.

The rearrangement links TRBV7-9 to TRBJ1-1, with no clear D. Germline values: CDR1 SEHNR, CDR2 FQNEAQ (reference sequence). The V and J ends lost 2 bases and 1 base respectively, with 5 bases between them. This CDR3 is 13 amino acids long. CDR3 loop: CASSLFQNTEAFF. The CDR3 nucleotides are TGTGCCAGCAGCTTATTCCAGAACACTGAAGCTTTCTTT.

V usage is TRBV5-6 and J usage is TRBJ1-6, with TRBD1 identical over 8 bases. J was trimmed by 0 bases and V by 1 base; bases with no gene match: 3. Germline V gene data show CDR1 as SGHDT and CDR2 as YYEEEE. The CDR3 totals 17 residues. CDR3 protein: CASSLSTGGSYNSPLHF. In DNA, the CDR3 is TGTGCCAGCAGCTTGAGCACAGGGGGCTCCTATAATTCACCCCTCCACTTT.

This clone was seen only once. The rearrangement joins TRBV30 to TRBJ1-2, with D tentatively TRBD1 (6 bases). The CDR3 has 15 amino acids. The V end lost 0 bases, the J end lost 6 bases, and 17 bases lay between the germline ends. The germline CDR1 and CDR2 sequences are GTSNPN and SVGIG (reference sequence). DNA for the CDR3: TGTGCCTGGAGTGTACGGAAAGGGGGTACGGATGGCTACACCTTC. As protein: CAWSVRKGGTDGYTF.

This clone was observed many times. The rearrangement joins TRBV7-8 to TRBJ2-7; 9 bases fit TRBD2. Germline V gives CDR1 SGHVS, CDR2 FQNEAQ. This CDR3 spans 15 amino acids. Losses at the gene ends were 2 bases for V and 3 bases for J; bases not matched to a gene: 5. CDR3 bases: TGTGCCAGCAGCTTAAGGCGGGAGGGTTTCTACGAGCAGTACTTC. It yields the protein CASSLRREGFYEQYF.

This chain joins TRBV19 and TRBJ1-2; D gene ambiguous. V was pared by 4 bases and J by 3 bases, with 6 bases between. This CDR3 spans 12 amino acids. Per germline, CDR1 LNHDA and CDR2 SQIVND (reference sequence). CDR3 DNA sequence: TGTGCCAGTAGTAACGACTACTATGGCTACACCTTC. It specifies CASSNDYYGYTF.

The gene calls are TRBV6-5 and TRBJ2-5; 8 bases match TRBD1. This CDR3 is 12 amino acids long. V was clipped by 7 bases and J by 3 bases; unmatched bases: 1. Germline V lookup: CDR1 MNHEY, CDR2 SVGAGI. CDR3 nucleotides: TGTGCCAGCACGACAGGGGAAGAGACCCAGTACTTC. It translates to CASTTGEETQYF.

The V and J genes are TRBV19 and TRBJ2-7; 10 bases are a match to TRBD2. V gave up 1 base and J gave up 2 bases; unmatched junction bases: 2. CDR3 length: 15 amino acids. CDR1 is LNHDA, CDR2 SQIVND, per germline (reference sequence). The CDR3 region has the DNA TGTGCCAGTAGTATAGGGCTAGCGGGGGCCTACGAGCAGTACTTC. Its translation is CASSIGLAGAYEQYF. Complete variable domain (other parts from reference TRBV19 and TRBJ2-7): DGGITQSPKYLFRKEGQNVTLSCEQNLNHDAMYWYRQDPGQGLRLIYYSQIVNDFQKGDIAEGYSVSREKKESFPLTVTSAQKNPTAFYLCASSIGLAGAYEQYFGPGTRLTVT.

The table lists this clone with a count of one. V is TRBV10-3 and J is TRBJ2-7; TRBD1 matches 7 bases. Germline V gene data show CDR1 as ENHRY and CDR2 as SYGVKD. The ends lost 3 bases at V and 2 bases at J; junction bases unmatched: 1. The CDR3 covers 13 residues. The CDR3 nucleotides are TGTGCCATCAGTGAACAGGGGACCTACGAGCAGTACTTC. It is translated as CAISEQGTYEQYF.

The chain uses TRBV20-1 and TRBJ1-6; 7 nucleotides match TRBD1. Germline-derived CDR1 and CDR2 are DFQATT and SNEGSKA (reference sequence). This CDR3 region has 15 residues. With V trimmed by 4 bases and J by 6 bases, 9 bases remained unmatched. This CDR3 reads CSATDRVVGNSPLHF. CDR3 nucleotides: TGCAGTGCTACTGACAGGGTGGTGGGTAATTCACCCCTCCACTTT.

The chain combines TRBV6-2 or TRBV6-3 with TRBJ2-7, with 12 positions matching TRBD2. The CDR3 spans 17 residues. Germline assignment: CDR1 MNHEY and CDR2 SVGEGT. J was trimmed by 4 bases and V by 5 bases; bases with no gene match: 12. The CDR3 here is CASSDPGGTSGPYEQYF. Here the CDR3 DNA reads TGTGCCAGCAGTGACCCCGGAGGGACTAGCGGGCCATACGAGCAGTACTTC.

The CDR3 sequence is CASSFGGPTGELFF. The CDR3 DNA follows: TGTGCCAGCAGCTTCGGGGGGCCAACCGGGGAGCTGTTTTTT. The rearrangement links TRBV5-6 to TRBJ2-2; D might be TRBD2 (7 bases). CDR3 size: 14 residues. Germline V gives CDR1 SGHDT, CDR2 YYEEEE. The V and J ends lost 2 bases and 5 bases respectively, with 10 bases between them.

This clone was recorded only once. The rearrangement uses TRBV27 and TRBJ1-2; 10 nucleotides agree with TRBD1. This CDR3 region has 18 residues. Germline values: CDR1 MNHEY, CDR2 SMNVEV (reference sequence). Trimming removed 6 bases from V and 2 bases from J; junction bases left unmatched: 15. The CDR3 loop reads CASRISRDRGTLNYGYTF. The CDR3 coding sequence is TGTGCCAGCAGGATTTCCCGGGACAGGGGAACCCTAAACTATGGCTACACCTTC.

The rearrangement links TRBV6-5 to TRBJ1-6, with no clear D. CDR3 length: 14 residues. Germline lookup yields CDR1 MNHEY and CDR2 SVGAGI. V dropped 5 bases and J dropped 7 bases, with 12 bases sitting between them. This chain's CDR3 is CASSTGIENSPLHF. The CDR3 DNA follows: TGTGCCAGCAGTACGGGGATTGAGAATTCACCCCTCCACTTT.

The chain uses TRBV12-3 or TRBV12-4 and TRBJ1-2; 10 nucleotides match TRBD1. The J segment lost 7 bases and the V segment lost 7 bases, leaving 6 bases of the junction unmatched. The CDR3 totals 13 residues. The CDR3 DNA follows: TGTGCCAGCACCCGGACAGGGGGGTTTGGCTACACCTTC. Protein sequence: CASTRTGGFGYTF.

This clone has just a few counts. The V and J genes are TRBV7-6 and TRBJ1-5; possible D gene TRBD1, 5 bases. V lost 5 bases and J lost 3, with 14 bases in between. From germline, CDR1 is SGHVS and CDR2 FNYEAQ. The CDR3 runs to 15 residues. The CDR3: CASSPELGPNQPQHF. The CDR3 DNA sequence: TGTGCCAGCAGCCCGGAGCTGGGGCCCAATCAGCCCCAGCATTTT. Full variable domain (missing parts from reference TRBV7-6 and TRBJ1-5): GAGVSQSPRYKVTKRGQDVALRCDPISGHVSLYWYRQALGQGPEFLTYFNYEAQQDKSGLPNDRFSAERPEGSISTLTIQRTEQRDSAMYRCASSPELGPNQPQHFGDGTRLSIL.

CDR3: CASSPSGGAVWGEQFF. CDR3 bases: TGTGCCAGCAGCCCTAGCGGGGGGGCCGTCTGGGGTGAGCAGTTCTTC. The rearrangement uses TRBV7-2 and TRBJ2-1, with 12 bases fitting TRBD2. After removal of 5 bases from V and 9 bases from J, the junction contained 11 bases not matched to a gene. This CDR3 spans 16 amino acids. In germline, CDR1 is SGHTA, CDR2 FQGNSA.

The chain carries TRBV5-1 and TRBJ2-1; a possible D gene is TRBD1 (6 bases). V was shortened by 3 bases and J by 2 bases, with 12 bases between the two germline ends. Germline V gene data show CDR1 as SGHRS and CDR2 as YFSETQ. CDR3 length: 15 amino acids. CDR3 coding DNA: TGCGCCAGCAGCTCGCTGACAGGCGCCTACAATGAGCAGTTCTTC. It specifies CASSSLTGAYNEQFF.

The chain combines TRBV11-3 with TRBJ1-1; tentative D call: TRBD1 (6 bases). The CDR3 runs to 14 residues. The V gene lost 1 base and the J gene lost 4 bases, with 10 bases spanning the gap. From germline, CDR1 is SGHNT and CDR2 YENEEA. In DNA, the CDR3 is TGTGCCAGCAGCTTAGGCTCGACAGGCACTGAAGCTTTCTTT. Translation: CASSLGSTGTEAFF.

This clone was seen just once. The V call is TRBV28, the J call TRBJ2-1, with D maybe TRBD1 (6 bases). The CDR3 spans 12 residues. Deletions cut 6 bases from V and 8 bases from J, with 11 bases between. The germline gives CDR1 MDHEN, CDR2 SYDVKM. The CDR3 reads CASRRTVYEQFF. For the CDR3, the DNA is TGTGCCAGCAGGAGGACAGTGTATGAGCAGTTCTTC.

The chain recombines TRBV28 with TRBJ2-3, with 12 bases that match TRBD2. The V segment lost 1 base and the J segment 3 bases; nucleotides outside the gene matches: 8. Germline V gene lookup returns CDR1 MDHEN and CDR2 SYDVKM. This CDR3 is built from 18 residues. The CDR3 DNA follows: TGTGCCAGCAGTTTATCAACGATGACTAGCGGGAGTACAGATACGCAGTATTTT. Its protein product is CASSLSTMTSGSTDTQYF.

The rearrangement uses TRBV5-1 and TRBJ1-3; 8 bases fit TRBD1. Germline V lookup: CDR1 SGHRS, CDR2 YFSETQ. J lost 0 bases, V lost 4 bases, and 3 bases had no gene match. The CDR3 loop spans 15 amino acids. The CDR3 region has the DNA TGCGCCAGCAGCCCGGGACAGGTCTCTGGAAACACCATATATTTT. This encodes CASSPGQVSGNTIYF.

V and J are TRBV18 and TRBJ1-5; D is unclear. V lost 4 bases to trimming and J lost 5 bases, with 12 bases between them. The CDR3 covers 14 residues. CDR1 KGHSH and CDR2 LQKENI come from the germline V gene. This chain's CDR3 is CASSQQVRDQPQHF. CDR3 sequence (DNA): TGTGCCAGCTCACAACAAGTGCGGGATCAGCCCCAGCATTTT.

V usage is TRBV2 and J usage is TRBJ1-3, with 7 nucleotides matching TRBD1. The CDR3 has 15 residues. The J segment lost 0 bases and the V segment lost 6 bases, leaving 5 bases of the junction unmatched. From germline, CDR1 is SNHLY and CDR2 FYNNEI. This CDR3 is CASSGTAASGNTIYF. In DNA form, the CDR3 reads TGTGCCAGCAGCGGGACAGCCGCCTCTGGAAACACCATATATTTT.

The J gene is TRBJ1-2, the V gene TRBV12-5; the D gene is possibly TRBD1 (5 bases). The V end lost 1 base, the J end lost 6 bases, and 18 bases lay between the germline ends. This CDR3 is 16 amino acids long. Germline CDR1 and CDR2: LGHNT and FRNRAP. The CDR3 sequence: CASGLATAQGLDGYTF. CDR3 nucleotide sequence: TGTGCTAGTGGTTTGGCCACGGCCCAGGGATTGGATGGCTACACCTTC.